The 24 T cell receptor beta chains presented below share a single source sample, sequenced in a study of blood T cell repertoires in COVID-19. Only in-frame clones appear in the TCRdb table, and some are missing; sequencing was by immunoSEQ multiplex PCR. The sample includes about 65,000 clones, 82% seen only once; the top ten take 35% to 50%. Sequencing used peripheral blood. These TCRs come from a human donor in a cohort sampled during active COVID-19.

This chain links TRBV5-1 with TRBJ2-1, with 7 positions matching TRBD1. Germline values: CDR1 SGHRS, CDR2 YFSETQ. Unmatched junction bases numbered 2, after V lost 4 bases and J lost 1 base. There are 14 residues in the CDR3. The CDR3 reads CASSTGQSYNEQFF. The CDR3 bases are TGCGCCAGCAGCACGGGACAGTCCTACAATGAGCAGTTCTTC. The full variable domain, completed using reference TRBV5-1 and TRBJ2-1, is KAGVTQTPRYLIKTRGQQVTLSCSPISGHRSVSWYQQTPGQGLQFLFEYFSETQRNKGNFPGRFSGRQFSNSRSEMNVSTLELGDSALYLCASSTGQSYNEQFFGPGTRLTVL.

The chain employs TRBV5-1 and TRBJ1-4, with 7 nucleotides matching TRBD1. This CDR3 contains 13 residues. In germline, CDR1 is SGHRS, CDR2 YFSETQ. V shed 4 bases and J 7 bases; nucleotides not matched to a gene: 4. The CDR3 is CASSARQGEKLFF. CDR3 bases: TGCGCCAGCAGCGCCCGACAGGGTGAAAAACTGTTTTTT. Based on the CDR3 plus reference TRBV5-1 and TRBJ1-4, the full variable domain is KAGVTQTPRYLIKTRGQQVTLSCSPISGHRSVSWYQQTPGQGLQFLFEYFSETQRNKGNFPGRFSGRQFSNSRSEMNVSTLELGDSALYLCASSARQGEKLFFGSGTQLSVL.

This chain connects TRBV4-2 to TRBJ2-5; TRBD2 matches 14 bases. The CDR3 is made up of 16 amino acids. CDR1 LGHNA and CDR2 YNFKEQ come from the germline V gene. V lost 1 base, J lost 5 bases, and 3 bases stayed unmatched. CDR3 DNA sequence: TGTGCCAGCAGCCAAGGACTAGCGGGGGGGCCGGAGACCCAGTACTTC. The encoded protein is CASSQGLAGGPETQYF.

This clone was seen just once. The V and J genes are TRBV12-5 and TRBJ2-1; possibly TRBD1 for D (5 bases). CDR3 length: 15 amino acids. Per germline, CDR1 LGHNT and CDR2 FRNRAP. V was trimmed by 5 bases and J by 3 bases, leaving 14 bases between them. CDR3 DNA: TGTGCTAGTGGTGGCCGGACACTATACTACAATGAGCAGTTCTTC. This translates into CASGGRTLYYNEQFF.

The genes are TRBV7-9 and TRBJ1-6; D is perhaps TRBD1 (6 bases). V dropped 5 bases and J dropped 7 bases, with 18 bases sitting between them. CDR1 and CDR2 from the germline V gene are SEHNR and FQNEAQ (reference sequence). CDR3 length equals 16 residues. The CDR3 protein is CASSPTTAQGNSPLHF. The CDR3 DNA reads TGTGCCAGCAGCCCCACCACGGCCCAGGGGAATTCACCCCTCCACTTT.

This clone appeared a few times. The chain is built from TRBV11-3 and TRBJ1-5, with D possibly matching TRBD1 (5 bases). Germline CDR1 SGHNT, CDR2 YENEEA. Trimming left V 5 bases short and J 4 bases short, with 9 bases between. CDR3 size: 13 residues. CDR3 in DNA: TGTGCCAGCAGCGGGGGGACGAATCAGCCCCAGCATTTT. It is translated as CASSGGTNQPQHF.

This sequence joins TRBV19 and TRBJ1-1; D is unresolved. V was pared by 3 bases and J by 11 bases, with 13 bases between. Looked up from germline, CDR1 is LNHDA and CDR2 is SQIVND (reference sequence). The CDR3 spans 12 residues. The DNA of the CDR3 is TGTGCCAGTAGTATGGGCGGGAGATCGGCTTTCTTT. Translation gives CASSMGGRSAFF.

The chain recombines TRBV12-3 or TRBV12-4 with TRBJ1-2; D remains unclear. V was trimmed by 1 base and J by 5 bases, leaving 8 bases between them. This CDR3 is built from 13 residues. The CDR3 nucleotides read TGTGCCAGCAGTTTAGGGGCCGCTTATGGCTACACCTTC. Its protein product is CASSLGAAYGYTF.

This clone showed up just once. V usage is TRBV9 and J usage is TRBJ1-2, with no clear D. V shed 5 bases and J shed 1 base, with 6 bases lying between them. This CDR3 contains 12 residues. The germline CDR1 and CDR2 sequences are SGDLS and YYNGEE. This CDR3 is CASSSINYGYTF. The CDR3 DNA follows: TGTGCCAGCAGTTCTATTAACTATGGCTACACCTTC.

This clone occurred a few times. CDR3: CATGSYGYTF. The CDR3 bases are TGTGCCACCGGTTCCTATGGCTACACCTTC. The rearrangement links TRBV28 to TRBJ1-2; no clear D gene. Per germline, CDR1 MDHEN and CDR2 SYDVKM. The CDR3 loop spans 10 amino acids. Trimming left V 10 bases short and J 4 bases short, with 7 bases between.

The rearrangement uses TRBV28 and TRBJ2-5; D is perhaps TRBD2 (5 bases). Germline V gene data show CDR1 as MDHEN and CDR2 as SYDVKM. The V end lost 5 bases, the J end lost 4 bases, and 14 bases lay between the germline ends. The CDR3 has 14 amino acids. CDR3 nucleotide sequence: TGTGCCAGCAGTCACTTTTTCCGGGGAGAGACCCAGTACTTC. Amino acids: CASSHFFRGETQYF.

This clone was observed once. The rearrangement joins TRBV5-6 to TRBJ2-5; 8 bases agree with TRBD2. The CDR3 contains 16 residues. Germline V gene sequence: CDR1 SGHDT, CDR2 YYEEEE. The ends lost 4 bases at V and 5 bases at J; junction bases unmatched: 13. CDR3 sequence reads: CASSPPGAGGGETQYF. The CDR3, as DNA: TGTGCCAGCAGCCCCCCTGGGGCGGGGGGAGGCGAGACCCAGTACTTC.

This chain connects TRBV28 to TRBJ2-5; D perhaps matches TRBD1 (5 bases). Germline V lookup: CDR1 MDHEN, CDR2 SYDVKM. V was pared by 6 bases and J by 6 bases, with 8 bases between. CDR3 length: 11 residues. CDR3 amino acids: CASRGVQTQYF. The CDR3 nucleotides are TGTGCCAGCAGAGGGGTTCAGACCCAGTACTTC.

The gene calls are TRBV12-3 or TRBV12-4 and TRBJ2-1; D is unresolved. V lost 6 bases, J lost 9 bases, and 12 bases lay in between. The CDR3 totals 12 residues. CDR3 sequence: CASSQQLGEQFF. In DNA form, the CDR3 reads TGTGCCAGCAGCCAACAGCTGGGTGAGCAGTTCTTC.

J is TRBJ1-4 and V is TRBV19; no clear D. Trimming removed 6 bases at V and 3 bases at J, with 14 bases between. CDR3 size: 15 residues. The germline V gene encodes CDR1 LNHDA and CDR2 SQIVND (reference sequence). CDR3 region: CASSTRGISNEKLFF. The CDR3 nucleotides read TGTGCCAGTAGCACACGGGGAATTTCTAATGAAAAACTGTTTTTT.

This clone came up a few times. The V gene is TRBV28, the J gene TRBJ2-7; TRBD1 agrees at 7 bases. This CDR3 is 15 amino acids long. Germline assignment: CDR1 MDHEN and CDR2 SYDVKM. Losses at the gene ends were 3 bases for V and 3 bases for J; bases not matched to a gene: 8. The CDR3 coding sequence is TGTGCCAGCAGTTTCCCCCTGGGACAGCGCTACGAGCAGTACTTC. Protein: CASSFPLGQRYEQYF.

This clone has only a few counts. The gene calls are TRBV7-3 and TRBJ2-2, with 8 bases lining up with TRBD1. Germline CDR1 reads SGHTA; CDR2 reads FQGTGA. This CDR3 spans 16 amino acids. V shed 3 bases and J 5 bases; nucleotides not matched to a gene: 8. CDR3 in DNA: TGTGCCAGCAGCTTGAGGGCAGGGGGCCGTACCGGGGAGCTGTTTTTT. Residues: CASSLRAGGRTGELFF.

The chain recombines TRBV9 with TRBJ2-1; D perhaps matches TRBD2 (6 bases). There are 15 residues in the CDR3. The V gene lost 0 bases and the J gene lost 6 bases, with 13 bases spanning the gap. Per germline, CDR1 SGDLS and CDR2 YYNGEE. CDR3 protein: CASSVGGAPTNEQFF. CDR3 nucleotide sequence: TGTGCCAGCAGCGTAGGCGGGGCCCCGACCAATGAGCAGTTCTTC.

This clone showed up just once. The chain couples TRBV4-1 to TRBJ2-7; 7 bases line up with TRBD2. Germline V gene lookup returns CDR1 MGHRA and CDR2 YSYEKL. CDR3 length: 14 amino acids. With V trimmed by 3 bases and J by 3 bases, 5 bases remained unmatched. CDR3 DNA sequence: TGCGCCAGCAGCCAGGCGGGAGACCTCTACGAGCAGTACTTC. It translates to CASSQAGDLYEQYF.

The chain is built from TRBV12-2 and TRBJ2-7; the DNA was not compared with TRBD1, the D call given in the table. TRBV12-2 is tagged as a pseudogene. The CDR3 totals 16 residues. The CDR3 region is CASRFYSRTSSYEQYF. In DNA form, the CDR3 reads TGTGCAAGTCGCTTTTACAGCAGGACAAGCTCCTACGAGCAGTACTTC.

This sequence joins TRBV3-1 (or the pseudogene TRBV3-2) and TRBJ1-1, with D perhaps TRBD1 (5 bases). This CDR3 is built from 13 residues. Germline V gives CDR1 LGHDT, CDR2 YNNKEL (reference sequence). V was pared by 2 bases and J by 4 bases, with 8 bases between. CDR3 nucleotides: TGTGCCAGCAGCCAACGGGGGGTCACTGAAGCTTTCTTT. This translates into CASSQRGVTEAFF.

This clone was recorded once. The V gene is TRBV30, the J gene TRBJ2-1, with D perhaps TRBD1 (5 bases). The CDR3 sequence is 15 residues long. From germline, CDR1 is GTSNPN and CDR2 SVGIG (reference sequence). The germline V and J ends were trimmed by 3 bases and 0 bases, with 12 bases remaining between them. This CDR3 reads CAWRGDRSSYNEQFF. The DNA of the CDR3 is TGTGCCTGGAGAGGGGATAGAAGCTCCTACAATGAGCAGTTCTTC.

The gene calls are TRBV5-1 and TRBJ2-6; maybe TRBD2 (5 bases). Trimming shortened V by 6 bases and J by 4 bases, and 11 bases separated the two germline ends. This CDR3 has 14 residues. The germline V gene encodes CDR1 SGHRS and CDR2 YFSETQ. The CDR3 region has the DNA TGCGCCAGCACCCCCTCGGGAGGGGCCAACGTCCTGACTTTC. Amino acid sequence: CASTPSGGANVLTF. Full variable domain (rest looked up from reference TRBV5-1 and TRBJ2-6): KAGVTQTPRYLIKTRGQQVTLSCSPISGHRSVSWYQQTPGQGLQFLFEYFSETQRNKGNFPGRFSGRQFSNSRSEMNVSTLELGDSALYLCASTPSGGANVLTFGAGSRLTVL.

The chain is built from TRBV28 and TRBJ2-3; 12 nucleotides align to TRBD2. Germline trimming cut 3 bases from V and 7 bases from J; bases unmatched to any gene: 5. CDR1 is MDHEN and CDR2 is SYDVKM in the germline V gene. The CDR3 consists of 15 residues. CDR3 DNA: TGTGCCAGCAGTTTGCTAGCGGGGGGGCAAAATACGCAGTATTTT. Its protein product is CASSLLAGGQNTQYF.